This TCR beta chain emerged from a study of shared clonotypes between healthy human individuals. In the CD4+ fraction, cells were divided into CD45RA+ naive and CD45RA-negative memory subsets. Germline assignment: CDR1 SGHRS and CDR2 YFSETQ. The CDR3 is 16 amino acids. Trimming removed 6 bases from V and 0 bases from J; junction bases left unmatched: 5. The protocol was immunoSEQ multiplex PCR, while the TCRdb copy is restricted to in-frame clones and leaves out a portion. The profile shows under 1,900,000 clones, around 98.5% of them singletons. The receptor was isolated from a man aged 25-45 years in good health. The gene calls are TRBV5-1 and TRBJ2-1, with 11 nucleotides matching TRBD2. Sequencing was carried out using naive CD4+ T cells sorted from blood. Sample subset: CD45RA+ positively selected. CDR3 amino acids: CASKETSGSSYNEQFF. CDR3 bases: TGCGCCAGCAAGGAAACTAGCGGGAGCTCCTACAATGAGCAGTTCTTC.